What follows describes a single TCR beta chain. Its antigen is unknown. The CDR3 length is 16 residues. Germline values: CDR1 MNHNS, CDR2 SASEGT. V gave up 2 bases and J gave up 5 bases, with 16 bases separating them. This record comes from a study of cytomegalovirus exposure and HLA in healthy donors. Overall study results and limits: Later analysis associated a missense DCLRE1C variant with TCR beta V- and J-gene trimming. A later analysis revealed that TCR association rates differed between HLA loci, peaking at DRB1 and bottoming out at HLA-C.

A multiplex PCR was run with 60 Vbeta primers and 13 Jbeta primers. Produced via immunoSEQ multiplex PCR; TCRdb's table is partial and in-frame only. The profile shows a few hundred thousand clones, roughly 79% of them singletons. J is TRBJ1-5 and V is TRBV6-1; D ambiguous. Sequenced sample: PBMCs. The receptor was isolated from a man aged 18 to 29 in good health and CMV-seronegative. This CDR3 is CASSELGGSLDQPQHF. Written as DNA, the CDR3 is TGTGCCAGCAGTGAATTAGGAGGGAGTCTTGATCAGCCCCAGCATTTT.